The 31 T cell receptor beta chains in this list originate from one sample, sequenced in a study of T cells in Graves' hyperthyroidism and ophthalmopathy. Amplification yielded TCR beta CDR3 regions, with RNA transcripts as the source. In the first-round RT-PCR of the TCR CDR3, the HTBI primer set was used. TCRdb redid the calling of the multiplex PCR reads with MiXCR, one entry per CDR3 protein. The sample includes fewer than 550,000 distinct CDR3 sequences, 24% of them seen just once. Material for sequencing was blood. These receptors were collected from a woman aged 25 to 39 with Graves' ophthalmopathy.

In this sample, this clonotype turned up many times. The rearrangement uses TRBV12-5 and TRBJ2-5; D might be TRBD1 (6 bases). Germline V gene lookup returns CDR1 LGHNT and CDR2 FRNRAP. V was pared by 0 bases and J by 9 bases, with 20 bases between. This CDR3 contains 16 residues. For the CDR3, the DNA is TGTGCTAGTGGTTTGGTACTAAGTGGGGGCGCCTCCCCCCAGTACTTC. Its protein is CASGLVLSGGASPQYF.

This clonotype was observed at least ten times. The V call is TRBV20-1, the J call TRBJ1-6, with D perhaps matching TRBD1 (5 bases). V was cut by 1 base and J by 8 bases, with 15 bases left in between. The CDR3 is 15 amino acids. Germline V CDR1 and CDR2: DFQATT, SNEGSKA (reference sequence). CDR3: CSARAGENADSPLHF. The CDR3 DNA reads TGCAGTGCTAGAGCGGGGGAAAATGCAGATTCACCCCTCCACTTT.

The genes are TRBV12-3 or TRBV12-4 and TRBJ1-1, with D unclear. The CDR3 extends over 13 amino acids. Between the trimmed V and J ends, which lost 5 bases and 3 bases, there was a span of 10 bases. The CDR3 coding sequence is TGTGCCAGCAGTCCCGAGACGTACACTGAAGCTTTCTTT. Translated, it gives CASSPETYTEAFF.

The V and J genes are TRBV6-2 or TRBV6-3 and TRBJ2-7; D may be TRBD2 (6 bases). Trimming took off 4 bases at V and 5 bases at J, with 18 bases between the two ends. Germline V gives CDR1 MNHEY, CDR2 SVGEGT. CDR3 length: 15 amino acids. In DNA, the CDR3 is TGTGCCAGCAGTTTTGCTCGGAGGGCCCCCAACGAGCAGTACTTC. Amino acids: CASSFARRAPNEQYF.

The rearrangement joins TRBV2 to TRBJ2-5; no firm D call. CDR3 length: 16 amino acids. V lost 6 bases and J 5 bases, leaving 22 bases between the germline ends. Germline CDR1 reads SNHLY; CDR2 reads FYNNEI. As DNA, the CDR3 is TGTGCCAGCAGAGGAGAAGGAATACAAATCAGGGAGACCCAGTACTTC. Translating it yields CASRGEGIQIRETQYF.

The chain employs TRBV9 and TRBJ2-2; 7 nucleotides agree with TRBD1. V dropped 0 bases and J dropped 3; count of bases not matched to a gene: 2. The CDR3 loop spans 15 amino acids. Germline V CDR1 and CDR2: SGDLS, YYNGEE. CDR3 in amino acids: CASSVEGAYTGELFF. The DNA of the CDR3 is TGTGCCAGCAGCGTAGAGGGGGCATACACCGGGGAGCTGTTTTTT.

This clonotype appeared a few times. The chain has TRBV28 and TRBJ2-7; TRBD2 matches 12 bases. This CDR3 contains 14 residues. V was clipped by 2 bases and J by 7 bases; unmatched bases: 3. Germline assignment: CDR1 MDHEN and CDR2 SYDVKM. The CDR3 reads CASSLIGLAGEQYF. Here the CDR3 DNA reads TGTGCCAGCAGTTTAATTGGACTAGCGGGAGAGCAGTACTTC.

The rearrangement uses TRBV7-2 and TRBJ2-7; D is unresolved. This CDR3 region has 12 residues. Germline CDR1 SGHTA, CDR2 FQGNSA. V was shortened by 8 bases and J by 1 base, with 9 bases between the two germline ends. CDR3 amino acids: CASGWRSYEQYF. CDR3 in DNA: TGTGCCAGCGGCTGGAGATCCTACGAGCAGTACTTC. Based on the CDR3 plus reference TRBV7-2 and TRBJ2-7, the full variable domain is GAGVSQSPSNKVTEKGKDVELRCDPISGHTALYWYRQSLGQGLEFLIYFQGNSAPDKSGLPSDRFSAERTGGSVSTLTIQRTQQEDSAVYLCASGWRSYEQYFGPGTRLTVT.

The J gene is TRBJ2-5, the V gene TRBV2; D remains unclear. V gave up 6 bases and J gave up 2 bases, with 10 bases separating them. Germline CDR1 is SNHLY and CDR2 is FYNNEI. This CDR3 comprises 13 residues. The CDR3 DNA sequence: TGTGCCAGCAGCCACGACGGGCAAGAGACCCAGTACTTC. Its protein is CASSHDGQETQYF.

This clonotype was counted at least ten times. This chain uses TRBV19 with TRBJ2-2; 10 positions agree with TRBD1. Germline-derived CDR1 and CDR2 are LNHDA and SQIVND (reference sequence). This CDR3 is 18 amino acids long. The V gene end was trimmed by 5 bases and the J gene end by 0 bases; junction bases not matched to a gene: 9. CDR3 in DNA: TGTGCCAGTAGTGTGGGGACAGGGGTACACGCGAACACCGGGGAGCTGTTTTTT. Translated, it gives CASSVGTGVHANTGELFF.

This clonotype has only a few counts. V usage is TRBV28 and J usage is TRBJ2-7, with 7 bases matching TRBD2. Germline CDR1 reads MDHEN; CDR2 reads SYDVKM. The CDR3 runs 15 residues. With V trimmed by 10 bases and J by 5 bases, 17 bases remained unmatched. The CDR3 loop reads CATGPGGGNNDEQYF. CDR3 nucleotides: TGTGCCACGGGGCCTGGGGGGGGTAATAACGACGAGCAGTACTTC.

The chain uses TRBV7-2 and TRBJ2-7; 7 nucleotides match TRBD1. Germline loops: CDR1 SGHTA, CDR2 FQGNSA. CDR3 length: 13 residues. With 5 bases clipped from V and 6 bases from J, the junction kept 7 bases outside the gene matches. In DNA, the CDR3 is TGTGCCAGCAGCCCCGACAGGGTTAGCGAGCAGTACTTC. This gives the protein CASSPDRVSEQYF.

This clonotype has a count of ten or more. V gene TRBV12-3 or TRBV12-4 combines with J gene TRBJ1-1; D remains ambiguous. The CDR3 is 13 residues long. V lost 7 bases and J lost 5, with 14 bases in between. CDR3 DNA: TGTGCCAGCATCCTATCATGGGAGACTGAAGCTTTCTTT. Translated: CASILSWETEAFF.

Worth noting for this clonotype: Being one base from a much bigger clone, this may be a read error. The V call is TRBV28, the J call TRBJ2-5; 14 bases are shared with TRBD2. The CDR3 is 15 amino acids. Germline lookup yields CDR1 MDHEN and CDR2 SYDVKM. Here the CDR3 DNA reads TGTGTCAGCAGTCCCGGGACTAGCGGGAGTAAGACCCAGTACTTC. Translating gives CVSSPGTSGSKTQYF.

This clonotype was counted many times. The chain combines TRBV11-2 with TRBJ2-5; perhaps TRBD1 as D (6 bases). In germline, CDR1 is SGHAT, CDR2 FQNNGV. Between the trimmed V and J ends, which lost 3 bases and 5 bases, there was a span of 25 bases. This CDR3 has 18 amino acids. Here the CDR3 DNA reads TGTGCCAGCAGCTTCGGCCCTCGCGTTCAGGGGATCGGGGAGACCCAGTACTTC. Amino acid sequence: CASSFGPRVQGIGETQYF.

This clonotype appeared many times. The genes are TRBV6-2 or TRBV6-3 and TRBJ1-1; 8 bases are shared with TRBD1. This CDR3 is 14 amino acids long. Trimming at V came to 5 bases and at J to 4 bases, leaving 6 bases not matched to a gene. The V gene's germline CDR1 is MNHEY and CDR2 SVGEGT. The CDR3 nucleotides read TGTGCCAGCAGTGATACAACAGGGGGCACTGAAGCTTTCTTT. It codes for CASSDTTGGTEAFF.

This clonotype turned up a few times. The chain uses TRBV28 and TRBJ1-1; 9 bases align to TRBD1. Germline CDR1 and CDR2: MDHEN and SYDVKM. CDR3 length equals 12 residues. Unmatched junction bases numbered 2, after V lost 2 bases and J lost 10 bases. The CDR3: CASSLRTGAAFF. CDR3 nucleotides: TGTGCCAGCAGTTTACGGACAGGGGCAGCTTTCTTT.

This clonotype was counted at least ten times. The V call is TRBV7-9, the J call TRBJ2-7; D ambiguous. The V gene lost 2 bases and the J gene lost 0 bases, with 8 bases spanning the gap. The CDR3 runs 14 residues. Germline lookup yields CDR1 SEHNR and CDR2 FQNEAQ (reference sequence). CDR3 DNA sequence: TGTGCCAGCAGCTTACTCCACGTCTCCTACGAGCAGTACTTC. Translating gives CASSLLHVSYEQYF. Supplemented by reference TRBV7-9 and TRBJ2-7, the full variable domain reads DTGVSQNPRHKITKRGQNVTFRCDPISEHNRLYWYRQTLGQGPEFLTYFQNEAQLEKSRLLSDRFSAERPKGSFSTLEIQRTEQGDSAMYLCASSLLHVSYEQYFGPGTRLTVT.

Ten or more counts support this clonotype. The chain carries TRBV10-3 and TRBJ1-1; 7 nucleotides line up with TRBD1. CDR1 ENHRY and CDR2 SYGVKD come from the germline V gene. J gave up 1 base and V 4 bases, and 6 bases lay outside the gene matches. The CDR3 is made up of 15 amino acids. CDR3 nucleotides: TGTGCCATCAGTGTGGCAGGGGGAGAGAACACTGAAGCTTTCTTT. Translated, it gives CAISVAGGENTEAFF.

This clonotype appeared many times. This chain links TRBV7-3 with TRBJ2-3; no clear D. V was trimmed by 4 bases and J by 6 bases, leaving 11 bases between them. CDR3 length: 13 residues. The germline V gene has CDR1 SGHTA and CDR2 FQGTGA. The chain's CDR3 is CASSSIPSDTQYF. The DNA for the CDR3 is TGTGCCAGCAGCTCCATACCCTCTGATACGCAGTATTTT.

This clonotype occurred a few times. CDR3: CATSDLKENTGELFF. CDR3 DNA: TGTGCCACCAGTGATTTAAAAGAGAACACCGGGGAGCTGTTTTTT. The rearrangement joins TRBV24-1 to TRBJ2-2, with D unresolved. From germline, CDR1 is KGHDR and CDR2 SFDVKD. The CDR3 contains 15 residues. V was trimmed by 1 base and J by 1 base, leaving 6 bases between them.

This clonotype came up once. This chain uses TRBV12-3 or TRBV12-4 with TRBJ1-2; 7 bases line up with TRBD1. With V trimmed by 5 bases and J by 7 bases, 7 bases remained unmatched. CDR3 length: 13 residues. The CDR3: CASSEQGFAGYTF. The CDR3 region has the DNA TGTGCCAGCAGTGAACAGGGGTTCGCTGGCTACACCTTC.

At least ten counts were recorded for this clonotype. V usage is TRBV20-1 and J usage is TRBJ2-7; D may be TRBD2 (5 bases). V lost 7 bases, J lost 2 bases, and 9 bases lay in between. CDR1 and CDR2 from the germline V gene are DFQATT and SNEGSKA (reference sequence). The CDR3 loop spans 11 amino acids. The CDR3 loop is CSVDGTYEQYF. CDR3 sequence (DNA): TGCAGTGTAGACGGGACCTACGAGCAGTACTTC.

The gene calls are TRBV13 and TRBJ1-2; the match to TRBD1 covers 11 bases. Germline trimming cut 5 bases from V and 8 bases from J; bases unmatched to any gene: 16. Germline V gene lookup returns CDR1 PRHDT and CDR2 FYEKMQ (reference sequence). The CDR3 extends over 17 amino acids. The chain's CDR3 is CASSPRTGGPVGLGYTF. The CDR3 DNA reads TGTGCCAGCAGCCCCCGGACAGGGGGCCCCGTGGGATTGGGCTACACCTTC.

This clonotype was counted ten times or more. The chain has TRBV4-2 and TRBJ2-6; possible D gene TRBD2, 5 bases. Germline loops: CDR1 LGHNA, CDR2 YNFKEQ. This CDR3 is built from 20 residues. V lost 4 bases and J lost 0, with 22 bases in between. The chain's CDR3 is CASSPGLWLAQNSGANVLTF. CDR3 sequence (DNA): TGTGCCAGCAGCCCAGGACTTTGGCTAGCTCAAAACTCTGGGGCCAACGTCCTGACTTTC.

This clonotype has at least ten counts. The rearrangement links TRBV29-1 to TRBJ1-6; 9 nucleotides match TRBD1. The V segment lost 7 bases and the J segment 6 bases; nucleotides outside the gene matches: 7. This CDR3 has 14 amino acids. Germline CDR1 reads SQVTM; CDR2 reads ANQGSEA. The CDR3 nucleotides are TGCAGCGCGCTGACAGGGGGTATTAATTCACCCCTCCACTTT. Its protein product is CSALTGGINSPLHF.

Many counts were recorded for this clonotype. This chain uses TRBV29-1 with TRBJ2-7; 10 nucleotides line up with TRBD1. CDR3 length: 13 amino acids. Germline V lookup: CDR1 SQVTM, CDR2 ANQGSEA. Trimming took 6 bases from V and 2 from J; bases not matched to a gene: 4. In DNA form, the CDR3 reads TGCAGCGTAAGGGACAGGGGCACCTACGAGCAGTACTTC. This codes for CSVRDRGTYEQYF.

This CDR3 is CAIGGTDQPQHF. The DNA for the CDR3 is TGTGCCATCGGGGGAACCGATCAGCCCCAGCATTTT. The chain has TRBV10-3 and TRBJ1-5, with D possibly TRBD1 on 5 matching bases. The CDR3 sequence is 12 residues long. CDR1 and CDR2 from the germline V gene are ENHRY and SYGVKD. Trimming stripped 8 bases from V and 5 bases from J, with 10 bases between.

At least ten counts were recorded for this clonotype. The V call is TRBV5-8, the J call TRBJ1-1, with TRBD1 as a possible D gene (5 bases). Germline-derived CDR1 and CDR2 are SGHTS and YDEGEE. V was cut by 5 bases and J by 1 base, with 9 bases left in between. The length of the CDR3 is 13 residues. CDR3 coding DNA: TGTGCCAGCAGATTTACAGGGAACACTGAAGCTTTCTTT. Encoded protein: CASRFTGNTEAFF. Looking up the rest from reference TRBV5-8 and TRBJ1-1 gives the full variable domain: EAGVTQSPTHLIKTRGQQATLRCSPISGHTSVYWYQQALGLGLQFLLWYDEGEERNRGNFPPRFSGRQFPNYSSELNVNALELEDSALYLCASRFTGNTEAFFGQGTRLTVV.

Concerning this clonotype: This could be a read error, since a much larger clone is one nucleotide away. This chain links TRBV20-1 with TRBJ2-2; D might be TRBD2 (5 bases). The CDR3 has 14 amino acids. Germline CDR1 is DFQATT and CDR2 is SNEGSKA (reference sequence). CDR3 nucleotide sequence: TGCAGTGCTACTGTACTAGTTCGCACCGGGGAGCTGTGTTTT. This translates into CSATVLVRTGELCF.

The V gene is TRBV4-3, the J gene TRBJ1-2; D gene uncertain. V lost 3 bases and J 0 bases, leaving 11 bases between the germline ends. The CDR3 contains 15 residues. Germline CDR1 LGHNA, CDR2 YSLEER. The CDR3 loop is CASSQGGASNYGYTF. The DNA for the CDR3 is TGCGCCAGCAGCCAGGGCGGAGCCTCTAACTATGGCTACACCTTC.